A selection of T cell receptor beta chains follows, all from one sample in a study of T cells after posttransplantation cyclophosphamide. The data were produced by immunoSEQ multiplex PCR, yet TCRdb's version contains in-frame clones alone and is incomplete. The sample records roughly 30,000 clones, about 90% being singletons. The specimen was PBMCs. The receptors shown here come from a woman in her forties with a blood cancer, CMV-positive, and with a related stem cell donor. The CDR3 runs from the conserved cysteine through the conserved F or W. Fields, in order: clone size, J gene, D gene, V gene, CDR3 length, CDR3 protein, CDR3 DNA. The D gene is left open where the match is weak. For some rows the clone size is stated as once, few or many, or as a class when expanded; others skip it.

clone_size: NA
j_call: TRBJ2-7
d_call: TRBD1
v_call: TRBV18
cdr3_length: 14
cdr3_aa: CASSPGTGSYEQYF
cdr3_nt: TGTGCCAGCTCACCCGGGACAGGCTCCTACGAGCAGTACTTC

clone_size: NA
j_call: TRBJ2-7
d_call: NA
v_call: TRBV18
cdr3_length: 13
cdr3_aa: CASSTGKDYEQYF
cdr3_nt: TGTGCCAGCTCAACAGGGAAGGACTACGAGCAGTACTTC

clone_size: NA
j_call: TRBJ2-7
d_call: TRBD2
v_call: TRBV4-1
cdr3_length: 15
cdr3_aa: CASSQPASGDYEQYF
cdr3_nt: TGCGCCAGCAGCCAGCCGGCTAGCGGGGACTACGAGCAGTACTTC

clone_size: NA
j_call: TRBJ1-2
d_call: NA
v_call: TRBV10-3
cdr3_length: 15
cdr3_aa: CAISDEIELHEGYTF
cdr3_nt: TGTGCCATCAGTGATGAGATCGAACTTCACGAGGGCTACACCTTC

clone_size: NA
j_call: TRBJ1-2
d_call: TRBD1
v_call: TRBV5-1
cdr3_length: 14
cdr3_aa: CASSLQGASYGYTF
cdr3_nt: TGCGCCAGCAGCTTACAGGGGGCGAGCTATGGCTACACCTTC

clone_size: NA
j_call: TRBJ2-7
d_call: NA
v_call: TRBV5-6
cdr3_length: 16
cdr3_aa: CASSPNTGGATYEQYF
cdr3_nt: TGTGCCAGCAGCCCAAATACAGGGGGGGCTACCTACGAGCAGTACTTC

clone_size: NA
j_call: TRBJ1-5
d_call: TRBD1
v_call: TRBV29-1
cdr3_length: 12
cdr3_aa: CIRDRANQPQHF
cdr3_nt: TGCATCCGGGACAGGGCCAATCAGCCCCAGCATTTT

clone_size: NA
j_call: TRBJ1-1
d_call: NA
v_call: TRBV19
cdr3_length: 13
cdr3_aa: CASSIRVDTEAFF
cdr3_nt: TGTGCCAGTAGTATTCGGGTGGACACTGAAGCTTTCTTT

clone_size: NA
j_call: TRBJ2-1
d_call: TRBD2
v_call: TRBV5-6
cdr3_length: 17
cdr3_aa: CASSLEVLGLADNEQFF
cdr3_nt: TGTGCCAGCAGCTTGGAAGTTTTGGGACTAGCGGACAATGAGCAGTTCTTC

clone_size: NA
j_call: TRBJ2-3
d_call: NA
v_call: TRBV10-3
cdr3_length: 11
cdr3_aa: CAIRGADTQYF
cdr3_nt: TGTGCCATCAGAGGGGCAGATACGCAGTATTTT

clone_size: NA
j_call: TRBJ2-3
d_call: NA
v_call: TRBV15
cdr3_length: 16
cdr3_aa: CATVHTRSAGGILQYF
cdr3_nt: TGTGCCACCGTCCATACAAGGAGTGCCGGGGGAATATTGCAGTATTTT

clone_size: NA
j_call: TRBJ1-1
d_call: NA
v_call: TRBV7-9
cdr3_length: 14
cdr3_aa: CASSSPDKNTEAFF
cdr3_nt: TGTGCCAGCAGCTCCCCGGACAAGAACACTGAAGCTTTCTTT

clone_size: NA
j_call: TRBJ1-1
d_call: NA
v_call: TRBV5-8
cdr3_length: 14
cdr3_aa: CASSLLDSSTEAFF
cdr3_nt: TGTGCCAGCAGCTTGCTGGACAGTTCCACTGAAGCTTTCTTT

clone_size: NA
j_call: TRBJ1-1
d_call: NA
v_call: TRBV19
cdr3_length: 13
cdr3_aa: CASSSLLQGEAFF
cdr3_nt: TGTGCCAGTAGTAGCTTACTCCAGGGTGAAGCTTTCTTT

clone_size: NA
j_call: TRBJ2-2
d_call: NA
v_call: TRBV7-6
cdr3_length: 15
cdr3_aa: CASSLAGGNTGELFF
cdr3_nt: TGTGCCAGCAGCTTAGCCGGGGGGAACACCGGGGAGCTGTTTTTT

clone_size: NA
j_call: TRBJ2-2
d_call: NA
v_call: TRBV5-1
cdr3_length: 15
cdr3_aa: CASSLGAGNTGELFF
cdr3_nt: TGCGCCAGCAGCTTGGGGGCTGGGAACACCGGGGAGCTGTTTTTT

clone_size: NA
j_call: TRBJ1-4
d_call: NA
v_call: TRBV6-5
cdr3_length: 14
cdr3_aa: CASSMRGEGEKLFF
cdr3_nt: TGTGCCAGCAGTATGAGGGGGGAGGGTGAAAAACTGTTTTTT

clone_size: NA
j_call: TRBJ2-3
d_call: NA
v_call: TRBV7-9
cdr3_length: 17
cdr3_aa: CASSLVLQGRSTDTQYF
cdr3_nt: TGTGCCAGCAGCTTAGTACTACAGGGCCGTAGCACAGATACGCAGTATTTT

clone_size: once
j_call: TRBJ2-5
d_call: TRBD2
v_call: TRBV11-2
cdr3_length: 16
cdr3_aa: CASRGLAGARGETQYF
cdr3_nt: TGTGCCAGCCGGGGACTAGCGGGGGCAAGGGGGGAGACCCAGTACTTC

clone_size: NA
j_call: TRBJ1-4
d_call: NA
v_call: TRBV2
cdr3_length: 14
cdr3_aa: CASSDRGNNEKLFF
cdr3_nt: TGTGCCAGCAGTGATCGGGGAAATAATGAAAAACTGTTTTTT

clone_size: few
j_call: TRBJ1-1
d_call: NA
v_call: TRBV7-9
cdr3_length: 16
cdr3_aa: CASSSPGRGRNTEAFF
cdr3_nt: TGTGCCAGCAGCTCTCCGGGCAGGGGCCGAAACACTGAAGCTTTCTTT

clone_size: once
j_call: TRBJ1-1
d_call: TRBD1
v_call: TRBV2
cdr3_length: 13
cdr3_aa: CASIIDRVTEAFF
cdr3_nt: TGTGCCAGCATCATAGACAGGGTCACTGAAGCTTTCTTT

clone_size: NA
j_call: TRBJ1-5
d_call: NA
v_call: TRBV6-5
cdr3_length: 14
cdr3_aa: CASSPQRVNQPQHF
cdr3_nt: TGTGCCAGCAGCCCACAGAGGGTCAATCAGCCCCAGCATTTT

clone_size: NA
j_call: TRBJ1-1
d_call: TRBD1
v_call: TRBV27
cdr3_length: 15
cdr3_aa: CASSYAGTAYTEAFF
cdr3_nt: TGTGCCAGCAGCTACGCCGGGACAGCCTACACTGAAGCTTTCTTT

clone_size: NA
j_call: TRBJ2-3
d_call: TRBD1
v_call: TRBV19
cdr3_length: 17
cdr3_aa: CASSTHNLREIRQGQYF
cdr3_nt: TGTGCCAGTAGTACCCACAACTTACGGGAAATACGACAGGGGCAGTATTTT

clone_size: once
j_call: TRBJ2-2
d_call: TRBD2
v_call: TRBV9
cdr3_length: 19
cdr3_aa: CASSVDAGTSGGGTGELFF
cdr3_nt: TGTGCCAGCAGCGTAGACGCCGGGACTAGCGGGGGAGGCACCGGGGAGCTGTTTTTT

clone_size: NA
j_call: TRBJ2-1
d_call: TRBD2
v_call: TRBV4-3
cdr3_length: 16
cdr3_aa: CASSSSLAGAYNEQFF
cdr3_nt: TGCGCCAGCAGCAGCAGCCTAGCGGGGGCCTACAATGAGCAGTTCTTC

clone_size: few
j_call: TRBJ2-7
d_call: TRBD2
v_call: TRBV7-9
cdr3_length: 14
cdr3_aa: CASSPSGGPYEQYF
cdr3_nt: TGTGCCAGCAGCCCAAGCGGGGGCCCCTACGAGCAGTACTTC

clone_size: NA
j_call: TRBJ2-5
d_call: TRBD1
v_call: TRBV10-3
cdr3_length: 16
cdr3_aa: CAISESVGQVDATQYF
cdr3_nt: TGTGCCATCAGTGAGTCGGTTGGACAGGTGGACGCGACCCAGTACTTC

clone_size: few
j_call: TRBJ2-7
d_call: NA
v_call: TRBV6-5
cdr3_length: 13
cdr3_aa: CASNRRSSYEQYF
cdr3_nt: TGTGCCAGCAACCGAAGGAGCTCCTACGAGCAGTACTTC

clone_size: NA
j_call: TRBJ2-3
d_call: TRBD2
v_call: TRBV2
cdr3_length: 14
cdr3_aa: CASASGGAADTQYF
cdr3_nt: TGTGCCAGCGCTAGCGGGGGGGCGGCAGATACGCAGTATTTT

clone_size: NA
j_call: TRBJ1-6
d_call: NA
v_call: TRBV27
cdr3_length: 15
cdr3_aa: CASTRNRDGRSPLHF
cdr3_nt: TGTGCCAGCACTCGAAACCGGGATGGACGGTCACCCCTCCACTTT

clone_size: few
j_call: TRBJ2-1
d_call: NA
v_call: TRBV7-3
cdr3_length: 13
cdr3_aa: CASSITSYGEQFF
cdr3_nt: TGTGCCAGCAGCATCACTAGCTATGGTGAGCAGTTCTTC

clone_size: NA
j_call: TRBJ1-5
d_call: NA
v_call: TRBV6-5
cdr3_length: 15
cdr3_aa: CASRSTAFSNQPQHF
cdr3_nt: TGTGCCAGCAGATCGACAGCTTTTAGCAATCAGCCCCAGCATTTT

clone_size: NA
j_call: TRBJ2-3
d_call: TRBD2
v_call: TRBV7-3
cdr3_length: 18
cdr3_aa: CASSFGASGGTSTDTQYF
cdr3_nt: TGTGCCAGCAGCTTTGGGGCTAGCGGGGGTACTAGCACAGATACGCAGTATTTT

clone_size: NA
j_call: TRBJ2-1
d_call: TRBD2
v_call: TRBV27
cdr3_length: 12
cdr3_aa: CACAGLANEQFF
cdr3_nt: TGTGCCTGCGCCGGACTAGCAAATGAGCAGTTCTTC

clone_size: NA
j_call: TRBJ2-1
d_call: TRBD2
v_call: TRBV6-1
cdr3_length: 16
cdr3_aa: CASSATSGGFYNEQFF
cdr3_nt: TGTGCCAGCAGTGCGACTAGCGGGGGGTTCTACAATGAGCAGTTCTTC

clone_size: NA
j_call: TRBJ1-6
d_call: NA
v_call: TRBV28
cdr3_length: 16
cdr3_aa: CASNEAGGLNNSPLHF
cdr3_nt: TGTGCCAGCAATGAAGCTGGGGGCCTTAATAATTCACCCCTCCACTTT

clone_size: NA
j_call: TRBJ2-1
d_call: TRBD1
v_call: TRBV10-1
cdr3_length: 15
cdr3_aa: CASSDPGTGGNEQFF
cdr3_nt: TGCGCCAGCAGTGACCCCGGGACAGGGGGCAATGAGCAGTTCTTC

clone_size: NA
j_call: TRBJ1-5
d_call: TRBD1
v_call: TRBV4-1
cdr3_length: 16
cdr3_aa: CASSPRQGLTNQPQHF
cdr3_nt: TGCGCCAGCAGCCCCCGACAGGGTTTAACAAATCAGCCCCAGCATTTT

clone_size: NA
j_call: TRBJ2-2
d_call: TRBD2
v_call: TRBV7-2
cdr3_length: 16
cdr3_aa: CASSPGLAAYTGELFF
cdr3_nt: TGTGCCAGCAGCCCGGGACTAGCGGCGTACACCGGGGAGCTGTTTTTT

clone_size: NA
j_call: TRBJ1-1
d_call: NA
v_call: TRBV4-1
cdr3_length: 13
cdr3_aa: CASSLTGLSEAFF
cdr3_nt: TGCGCCAGCAGCCTAACAGGTTTGAGTGAAGCTTTCTTT

clone_size: NA
j_call: TRBJ2-7
d_call: NA
v_call: TRBV7-2
cdr3_length: 15
cdr3_aa: CASSFGGGGTYEQYF
cdr3_nt: TGTGCCAGCAGCTTCGGAGGGGGCGGGACCTACGAGCAGTACTTC

clone_size: NA
j_call: TRBJ1-2
d_call: NA
v_call: TRBV7-9
cdr3_length: 15
cdr3_aa: CASSWAETVTYGYTF
cdr3_nt: TGTGCCAGCAGCTGGGCCGAGACAGTGACTTATGGCTACACCTTC

clone_size: NA
j_call: TRBJ2-5
d_call: TRBD2
v_call: TRBV7-9
cdr3_length: 18
cdr3_aa: CASSDPSSGLVWEETQYF
cdr3_nt: TGTGCCAGCAGCGATCCATCATCGGGACTAGTGTGGGAAGAGACCCAGTACTTC

clone_size: NA
j_call: TRBJ2-5
d_call: NA
v_call: TRBV18
cdr3_length: 12
cdr3_aa: CASSPSGETQYF
cdr3_nt: TGTGCCAGCTCACCTTCGGGGGAGACCCAGTACTTC